This T cell receptor (beta chain) comes out of a study of cytomegalovirus exposure and HLA in healthy donors. A multiplex PCR was run with 60 Vbeta primers and 13 Jbeta primers. Produced via immunoSEQ multiplex PCR; TCRdb's table is partial and in-frame only. The sample gives 100,000 to 150,000 clones, around four fifths of which show up once; approximately 10% is in the top ten. With V trimmed by 7 bases and J by 3 bases, 10 bases remained unmatched. Germline-derived CDR1 and CDR2 are MNHEY and SVGAGI. The CDR3 is 15 amino acids. Sequencing used PBMCs. The chain has TRBV6-5 and TRBJ2-3; 7 bases agree with TRBD1. The receptor's source is a man under 40 in good health and CMV-seropositive. The CDR3 sequence: CASNRQPGGTDTQYF. The CDR3 nucleotides are TGTGCCAGCAACAGACAACCAGGGGGAACAGATACGCAGTATTTT.